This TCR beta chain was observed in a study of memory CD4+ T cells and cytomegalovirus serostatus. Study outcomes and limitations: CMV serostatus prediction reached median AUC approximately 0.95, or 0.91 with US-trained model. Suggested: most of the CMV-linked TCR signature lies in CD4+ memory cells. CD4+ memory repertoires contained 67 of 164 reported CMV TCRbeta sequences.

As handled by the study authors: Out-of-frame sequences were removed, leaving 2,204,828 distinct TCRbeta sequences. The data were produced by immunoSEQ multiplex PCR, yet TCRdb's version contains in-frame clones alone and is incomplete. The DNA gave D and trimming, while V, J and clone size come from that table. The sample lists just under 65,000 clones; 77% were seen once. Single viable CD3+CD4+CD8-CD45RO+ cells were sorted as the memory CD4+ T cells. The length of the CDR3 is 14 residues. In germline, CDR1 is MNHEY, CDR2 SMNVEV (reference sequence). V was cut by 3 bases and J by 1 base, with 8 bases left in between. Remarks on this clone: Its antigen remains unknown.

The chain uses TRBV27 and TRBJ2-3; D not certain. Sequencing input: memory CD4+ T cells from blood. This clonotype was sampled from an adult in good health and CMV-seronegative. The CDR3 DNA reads TGTGCCAGCAGTTTTGGTTTCGGCACAGATACGCAGTATTTT. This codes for CASSFGFGTDTQYF.